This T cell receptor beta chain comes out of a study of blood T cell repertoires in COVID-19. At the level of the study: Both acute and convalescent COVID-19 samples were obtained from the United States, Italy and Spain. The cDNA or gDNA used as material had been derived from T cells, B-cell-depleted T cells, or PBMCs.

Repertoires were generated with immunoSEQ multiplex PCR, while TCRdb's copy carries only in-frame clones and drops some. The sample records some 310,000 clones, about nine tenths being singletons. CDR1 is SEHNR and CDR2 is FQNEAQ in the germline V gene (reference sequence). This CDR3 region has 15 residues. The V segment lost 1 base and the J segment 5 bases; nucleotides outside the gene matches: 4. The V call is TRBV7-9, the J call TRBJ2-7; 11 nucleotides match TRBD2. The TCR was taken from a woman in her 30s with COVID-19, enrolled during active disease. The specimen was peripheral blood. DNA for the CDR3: TGTGCCAGCAGCTTAGGGGCTAGCGGGAGGAACGAGCAGTACTTC. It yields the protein CASSLGASGRNEQYF.